One and the same sample provided the 15 T cell receptor beta chains below, sequenced in a study of Graves' ophthalmopathy and Graves' hyperthyroidism. The TCR beta CDR3 regions underwent amplification from RNA transcripts. After a first-round RT-PCR with HTBI primers, a second-round multiplex PCR was run. In TCRdb, the multiplex PCR reads were re-called with MiXCR into one record per CDR3 protein. This repertoire shows hundreds of thousands of distinct CDR3 sequences, 35% to 45% found once; its top ten account for more than 3%. Sequencing used peripheral blood. The receptors come from an adult man with Graves' ophthalmopathy.

This clonotype has at least ten counts. V is TRBV19 and J is TRBJ2-7; D is possibly TRBD1 (6 bases). V was cut by 8 bases and J by 2 bases, with 13 bases left in between. In germline, CDR1 is LNHDA, CDR2 SQIVND (reference sequence). The CDR3 contains 13 residues. CDR3 DNA: TGTGCCAGTGGGGTTACAGGGACCTACGAGCAGTACTTC. Translating it yields CASGVTGTYEQYF.

The gene calls are TRBV11-3 and TRBJ2-7; D is possibly TRBD2 (6 bases). Germline-derived CDR1 and CDR2 are SGHNT and YENEEA. This CDR3 comprises 14 residues. Trimming removed 6 bases at V and 3 bases at J, with 15 bases between. CDR3: CASSPGGTYYEQYF. The DNA for the CDR3 is TGTGCCAGCAGTCCTGGGGGGACCTACTACGAGCAGTACTTC.

This clonotype appeared a few times. This chain links TRBV9 with TRBJ1-2; TRBD1 agrees at 9 bases. This CDR3 has 15 residues. Germline-derived CDR1 and CDR2 are SGDLS and YYNGEE. With 4 bases clipped from V and 4 bases from J, the junction kept 8 bases outside the gene matches. The CDR3 here is CASSPGTGTGYGYTF. CDR3 sequence (DNA): TGTGCCAGCAGCCCAGGGACAGGGACAGGCTATGGCTACACCTTC. The whole variable domain, remainder taken from reference TRBV9 and TRBJ1-2, is DSGVTQTPKHLITATGQRVTLRCSPRSGDLSVYWYQQSLDQGLQFLIQYYNGEERAKGNILERFSAQQFPDLHSELNLSSLELGDSALYFCASSPGTGTGYGYTFGSGTRLTVV.

The chain couples TRBV18 to TRBJ1-1; D remains ambiguous. This CDR3 is built from 18 residues. V was cut by 3 bases and J by 2 bases, with 22 bases left in between. Germline V gives CDR1 KGHSH, CDR2 LQKENI. This CDR3 reads CASSPMPYLQRINTEAFF. The DNA of the CDR3 is TGTGCCAGCTCACCGATGCCGTACCTTCAGAGAATTAACACTGAAGCTTTCTTT. Full variable domain (remainder filled in from reference TRBV18 and TRBJ1-1): NAGVMQNPRHLVRRRGQEARLRCSPMKGHSHVYWYRQLPEEGLKFMVYLQKENIIDESGMPKERFSAEFPKEGPSILRIQQVVRGDSAAYFCASSPMPYLQRINTEAFFGQGTRLTVV.

The table lists this clonotype with many counts. V and J are TRBV7-2 and TRBJ2-2, with 10 bases lining up with TRBD2. V was pared by 10 bases and J by 1 base, with 3 bases of the junction left unmatched. Germline CDR1 reads SGHTA; CDR2 reads FQGNSA. The CDR3 extends over 14 amino acids. The CDR3 bases are TGTGCCACGACTAGCGGGCGGAACACCGGGGAGCTGTTTTTT. Its translation is CATTSGRNTGELFF.

The J gene is TRBJ1-6, the V gene TRBV12-3 or TRBV12-4; a weak D match, TRBD1 (6 bases). V was shortened by 5 bases and J by 8 bases, with 13 bases between the two germline ends. The CDR3 spans 14 residues. CDR3 nucleotides: TGTGCCAGCAGTCCCCAGGGGTTGGATTCACCCCTCCACTTT. This gives the protein CASSPQGLDSPLHF.

This sequence joins TRBV6-6 and TRBJ2-3, with 9 nucleotides matching TRBD2. Trimming took 2 bases from V and 1 from J; bases not matched to a gene: 4. The CDR3 has 16 amino acids. Germline values: CDR1 MNHNY, CDR2 SVGAGI (reference sequence). The CDR3 DNA reads as TGTGCCAGCAGTTACCTAGCGGGATTTGGCACAGATACGCAGTATTTT. Translating gives CASSYLAGFGTDTQYF.

This chain links TRBV25-1 with TRBJ1-1; D is perhaps TRBD1 (6 bases). The V end lost 2 bases, the J end lost 5 bases, and 12 bases lay between the germline ends. The CDR3 is 14 residues long. CDR1 is MGHDK and CDR2 is SYGVNS in the germline V gene. This chain's CDR3 is CASSEGGLGTEAFF. The CDR3 nucleotides read TGTGCCAGCAGTGAAGGGGGCCTGGGGACTGAAGCTTTCTTT.

Many counts were recorded for this clonotype. The V and J genes are TRBV19 and TRBJ1-6; 7 nucleotides align to TRBD1. V was pared by 3 bases and J by 4 bases, with 3 bases of the junction left unmatched. This CDR3 comprises 15 residues. CDR1 is LNHDA and CDR2 is SQIVND in the germline V gene (reference sequence). CDR3 in amino acids: CASSIGQAYNSPLHF. The CDR3 coding sequence is TGTGCCAGTAGTATCGGACAGGCTTATAATTCACCCCTCCACTTT.

The chain uses TRBV7-9 and TRBJ2-6; D not certain. Looked up from germline, CDR1 is SEHNR and CDR2 is FQNEAQ (reference sequence). Trimming cost V 5 bases and J 4 bases, with 15 bases left between them. CDR3 size: 16 residues. CDR3 sequence: CASSPDFATGANVLTF. The DNA for the CDR3 is TGTGCCAGCAGCCCAGACTTCGCGACAGGGGCCAACGTCCTGACTTTC. The full variable domain, with the rest looked up from reference TRBV7-9 and TRBJ2-6, is DTGVSQNPRHKITKRGQNVTFRCDPISEHNRLYWYRQTLGQGPEFLTYFQNEAQLEKSRLLSDRFSAERPKGSFSTLEIQRTEQGDSAMYLCASSPDFATGANVLTFGAGSRLTVL.

This clonotype came up many times. The V gene is TRBV7-6, the J gene TRBJ1-1, with 8 positions matching TRBD1. CDR1 is SGHVS and CDR2 is FNYEAQ in the germline V gene. J lost 8 bases, V lost 5 bases, and 10 bases had no gene match. CDR3 size: 14 residues. In DNA form, the CDR3 reads TGTGCCAGCAGCCAAACCAGGGGGCTTGTAGAAGCTTTCTTT. Its protein is CASSQTRGLVEAFF.

This clonotype was seen at least ten times. The chain recombines TRBV19 with TRBJ1-3; weak D call: TRBD1 (5 bases). This CDR3 contains 15 residues. Germline lookup yields CDR1 LNHDA and CDR2 SQIVND (reference sequence). Deletions cut 3 bases from V and 0 bases from J, with 9 bases between. The CDR3 region has the DNA TGTGCCAGTAGTATTGGGGGTACCTCTGGAAACACCATATATTTT. It codes for CASSIGGTSGNTIYF.

In this sample, this clonotype turned up a few times. The chain has TRBV12-3 or TRBV12-4 and TRBJ2-5, with 9 bases matching TRBD2. This CDR3 has 15 amino acids. J was trimmed by 2 bases and V by 5 bases; bases with no gene match: 6. CDR3 nucleotides: TGTGCCAGCAGTAAGAGGACTAGCGTACAAGAGACCCAGTACTTC. Translated, it gives CASSKRTSVQETQYF.

This sequence joins TRBV30 and TRBJ2-5; 9 nucleotides align to TRBD2. Germline CDR1 reads GTSNPN; CDR2 reads SVGIG (reference sequence). This CDR3 has 14 amino acids. J lost 3 bases, V lost 3 bases, and 5 bases had no gene match. The CDR3 loop reads CAWSAPSGEETQYF. In DNA form, the CDR3 reads TGTGCCTGGAGCGCCCCTAGCGGGGAAGAGACCCAGTACTTC.

On this clonotype: The junction and the germline gene differ at one end; a read error may be behind it. The CDR3 DNA follows: TGTGCCGGCAGTCGCCCGGGTGCAGACTATGGCTACACCTTC. Its protein is CAGSRPGADYGYTF. The gene calls are TRBV7-9 and TRBJ1-2; D gene uncertain. Looked up from germline, CDR1 is SEHNR and CDR2 is FQNEAQ (reference sequence). The CDR3 has 14 residues.